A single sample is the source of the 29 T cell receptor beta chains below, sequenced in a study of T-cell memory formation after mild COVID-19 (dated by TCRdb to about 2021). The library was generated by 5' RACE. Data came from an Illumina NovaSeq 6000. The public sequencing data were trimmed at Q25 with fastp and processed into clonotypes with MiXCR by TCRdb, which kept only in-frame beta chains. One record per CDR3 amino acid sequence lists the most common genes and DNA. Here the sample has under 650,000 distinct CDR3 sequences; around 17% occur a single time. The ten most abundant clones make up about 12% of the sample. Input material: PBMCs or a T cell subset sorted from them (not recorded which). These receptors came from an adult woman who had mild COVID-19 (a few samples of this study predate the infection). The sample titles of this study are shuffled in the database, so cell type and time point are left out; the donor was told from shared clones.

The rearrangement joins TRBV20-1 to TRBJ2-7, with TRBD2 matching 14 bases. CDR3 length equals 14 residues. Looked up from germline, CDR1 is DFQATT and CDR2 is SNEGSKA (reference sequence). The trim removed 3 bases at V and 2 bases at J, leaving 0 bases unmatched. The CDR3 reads CSARGLAGAYEQYF. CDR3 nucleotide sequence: TGCAGTGCTAGGGGACTAGCGGGAGCCTACGAGCAGTACTTC.

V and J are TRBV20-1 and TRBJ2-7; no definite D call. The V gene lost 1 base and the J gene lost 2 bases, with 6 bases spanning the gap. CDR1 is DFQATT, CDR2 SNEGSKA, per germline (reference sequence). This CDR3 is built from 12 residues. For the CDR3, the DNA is TGCAGTGCTAGAGGGTGGGCCTACGAGCAGTACTTC. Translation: CSARGWAYEQYF.

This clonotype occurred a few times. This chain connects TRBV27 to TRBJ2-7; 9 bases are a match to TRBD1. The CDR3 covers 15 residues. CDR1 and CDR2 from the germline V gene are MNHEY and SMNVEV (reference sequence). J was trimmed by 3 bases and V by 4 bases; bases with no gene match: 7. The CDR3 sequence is CASSSGTGIFYEQYF. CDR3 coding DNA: TGTGCCAGCAGTTCCGGGACAGGGATATTCTACGAGCAGTACTTC.

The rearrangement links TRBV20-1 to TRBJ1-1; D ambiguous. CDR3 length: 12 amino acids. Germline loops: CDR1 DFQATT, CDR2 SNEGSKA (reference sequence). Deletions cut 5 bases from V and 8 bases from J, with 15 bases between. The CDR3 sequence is CSARPVLQEAFF. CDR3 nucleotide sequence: TGCAGTGCTCGACCGGTCCTCCAAGAAGCTTTCTTT.

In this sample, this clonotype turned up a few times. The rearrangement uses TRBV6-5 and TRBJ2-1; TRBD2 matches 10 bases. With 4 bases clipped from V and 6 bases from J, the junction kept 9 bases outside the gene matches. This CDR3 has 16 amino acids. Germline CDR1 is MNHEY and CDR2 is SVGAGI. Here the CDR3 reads CASSSRSGRGLNEQFF. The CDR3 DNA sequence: TGTGCCAGCAGTTCCCGGAGCGGGAGGGGGCTCAATGAGCAGTTCTTC.

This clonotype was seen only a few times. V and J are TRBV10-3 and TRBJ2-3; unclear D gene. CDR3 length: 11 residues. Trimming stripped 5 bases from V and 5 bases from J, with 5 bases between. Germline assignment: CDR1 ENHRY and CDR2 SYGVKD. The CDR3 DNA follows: TGTGCCATCAGTCCAAAAGATACGCAGTATTTT. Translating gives CAISPKDTQYF.

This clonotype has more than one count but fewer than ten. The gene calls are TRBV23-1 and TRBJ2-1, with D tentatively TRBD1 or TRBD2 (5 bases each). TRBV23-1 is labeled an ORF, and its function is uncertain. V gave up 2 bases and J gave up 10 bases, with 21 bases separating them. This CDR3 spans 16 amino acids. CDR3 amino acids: CASSQERTRKWGEQFF. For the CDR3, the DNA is TGCGCCAGCAGTCAAGAGAGGACAAGAAAGTGGGGGGAGCAGTTCTTC.

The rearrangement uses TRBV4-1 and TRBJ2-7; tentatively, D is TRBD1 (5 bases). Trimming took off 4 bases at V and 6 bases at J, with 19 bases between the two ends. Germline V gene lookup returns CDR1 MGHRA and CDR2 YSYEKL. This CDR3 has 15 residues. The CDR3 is CASSPMGLTSSEQYF. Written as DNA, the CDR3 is TGCGCCAGCAGCCCAATGGGGCTGACTTCTTCCGAGCAGTACTTC.

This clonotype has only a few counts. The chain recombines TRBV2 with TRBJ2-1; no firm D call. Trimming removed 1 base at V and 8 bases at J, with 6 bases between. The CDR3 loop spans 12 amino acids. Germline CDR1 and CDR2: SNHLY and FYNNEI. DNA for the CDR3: TGTGCCAGCAGTGAAGAACGACATGAGCAGTTCTTC. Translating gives CASSEERHEQFF.

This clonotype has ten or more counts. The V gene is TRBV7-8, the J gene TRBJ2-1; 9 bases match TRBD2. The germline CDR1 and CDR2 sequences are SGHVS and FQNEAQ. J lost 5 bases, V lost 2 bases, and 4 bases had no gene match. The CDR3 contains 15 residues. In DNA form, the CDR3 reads TGTGCCAGCAGCTTACGCGCGGGAGGGCACAATGAGCAGTTCTTC. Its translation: CASSLRAGGHNEQFF.

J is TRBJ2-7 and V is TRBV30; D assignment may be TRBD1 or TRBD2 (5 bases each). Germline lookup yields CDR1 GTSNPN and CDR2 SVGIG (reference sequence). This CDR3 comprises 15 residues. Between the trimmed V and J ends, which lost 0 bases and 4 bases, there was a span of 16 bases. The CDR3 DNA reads TGTGCCTGGAGTGTAGTCACGGGGCTTTTATACGAGCAGTACTTC. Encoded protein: CAWSVVTGLLYEQYF.

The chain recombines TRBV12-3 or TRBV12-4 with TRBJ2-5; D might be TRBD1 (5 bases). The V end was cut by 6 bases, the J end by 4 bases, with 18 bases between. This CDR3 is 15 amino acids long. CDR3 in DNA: TGTGCCAGCAGCCCGACCCCAGGGTCTGCAGAGACCCAGTACTTC. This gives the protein CASSPTPGSAETQYF.

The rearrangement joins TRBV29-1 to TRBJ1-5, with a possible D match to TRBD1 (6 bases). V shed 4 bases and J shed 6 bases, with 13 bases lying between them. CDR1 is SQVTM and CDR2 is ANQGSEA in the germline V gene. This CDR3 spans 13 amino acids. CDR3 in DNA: TGCAGCGTTGGGGGGGGGCTTGGTCAGCCCCAGCATTTT. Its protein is CSVGGGLGQPQHF.

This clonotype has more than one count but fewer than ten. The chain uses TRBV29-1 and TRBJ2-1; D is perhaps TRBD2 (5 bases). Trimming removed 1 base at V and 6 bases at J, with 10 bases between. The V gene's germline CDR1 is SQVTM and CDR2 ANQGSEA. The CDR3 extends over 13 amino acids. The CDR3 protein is CSVEGPSSNEQFF. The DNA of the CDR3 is TGCAGCGTTGAAGGTCCTAGCTCCAATGAGCAGTTCTTC.

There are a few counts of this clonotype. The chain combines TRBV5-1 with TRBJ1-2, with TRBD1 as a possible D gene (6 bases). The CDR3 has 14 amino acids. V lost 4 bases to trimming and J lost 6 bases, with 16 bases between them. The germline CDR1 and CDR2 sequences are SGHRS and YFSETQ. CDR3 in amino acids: CASSRQGPPDGYTF. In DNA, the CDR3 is TGCGCCAGCAGCCGGCAGGGGCCCCCGGATGGCTACACCTTC.

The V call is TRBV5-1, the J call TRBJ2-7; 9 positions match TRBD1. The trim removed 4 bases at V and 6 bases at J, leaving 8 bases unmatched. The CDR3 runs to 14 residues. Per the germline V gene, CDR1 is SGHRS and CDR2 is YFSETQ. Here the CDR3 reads CASSPGTGKGEQYF. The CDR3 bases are TGCGCCAGCAGCCCCGGGACAGGGAAGGGCGAGCAGTACTTC.

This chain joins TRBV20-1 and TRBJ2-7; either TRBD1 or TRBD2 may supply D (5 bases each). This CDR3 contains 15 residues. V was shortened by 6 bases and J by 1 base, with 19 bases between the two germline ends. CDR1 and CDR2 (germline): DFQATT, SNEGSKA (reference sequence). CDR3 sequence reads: CSAGARDRLSYEQYF. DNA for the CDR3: TGCAGTGCAGGGGCCCGGGACCGGCTATCCTACGAGCAGTACTTC.

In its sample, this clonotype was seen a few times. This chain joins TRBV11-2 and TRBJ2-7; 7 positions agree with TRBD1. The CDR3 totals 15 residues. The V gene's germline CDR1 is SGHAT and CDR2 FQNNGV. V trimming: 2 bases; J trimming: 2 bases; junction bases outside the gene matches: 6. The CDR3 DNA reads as TGTGCCAGCAGCTTACAGGGACAGATAACCTACGAGCAGTACTTC. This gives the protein CASSLQGQITYEQYF.

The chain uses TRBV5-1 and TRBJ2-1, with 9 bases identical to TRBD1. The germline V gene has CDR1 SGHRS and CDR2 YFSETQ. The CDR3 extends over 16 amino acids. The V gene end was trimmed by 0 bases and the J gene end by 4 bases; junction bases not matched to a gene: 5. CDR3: CASSLGDRELYNEQFF. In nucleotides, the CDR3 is TGCGCCAGCAGCTTGGGGGACAGGGAGTTATACAATGAGCAGTTCTTC.

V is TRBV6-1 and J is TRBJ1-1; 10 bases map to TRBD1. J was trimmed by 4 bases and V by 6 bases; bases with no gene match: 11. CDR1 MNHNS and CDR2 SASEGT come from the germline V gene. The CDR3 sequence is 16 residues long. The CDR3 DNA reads TGTGCCAGCAGAAACATCGCCGGGACAGGGGCCACTGAAGCTTTCTTT. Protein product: CASRNIAGTGATEAFF.

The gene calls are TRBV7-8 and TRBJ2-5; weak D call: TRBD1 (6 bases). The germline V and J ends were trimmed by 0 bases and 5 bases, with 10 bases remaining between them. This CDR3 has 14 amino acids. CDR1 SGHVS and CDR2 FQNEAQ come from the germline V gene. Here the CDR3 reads CASSLAEGEETQYF. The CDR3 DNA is TGTGCCAGCAGCTTAGCAGAGGGGGAGGAGACCCAGTACTTC.

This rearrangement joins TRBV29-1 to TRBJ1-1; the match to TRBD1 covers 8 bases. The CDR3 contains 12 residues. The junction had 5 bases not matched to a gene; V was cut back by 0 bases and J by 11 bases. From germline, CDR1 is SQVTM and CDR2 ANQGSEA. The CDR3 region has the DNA TGCAGCGTTGAAGAGGACAGGGACTGGGCTTTCTTT. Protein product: CSVEEDRDWAFF.

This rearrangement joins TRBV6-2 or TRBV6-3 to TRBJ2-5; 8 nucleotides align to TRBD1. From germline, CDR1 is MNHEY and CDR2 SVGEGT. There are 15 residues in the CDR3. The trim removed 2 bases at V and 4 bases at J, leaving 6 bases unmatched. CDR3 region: CASSYPRTGRETQYF. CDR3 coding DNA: TGTGCCAGCAGTTACCCAAGGACAGGGAGAGAGACCCAGTACTTC.

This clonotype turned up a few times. CDR3 region: CASSALGDTQYF. The CDR3 region has the DNA TGTGCCAGCAGCGCCCTGGGGGATACGCAGTATTTT. The chain joins TRBV7-6 to TRBJ2-3, with unresolved D. The ends were cut back, 5 bases at V and 6 bases at J, with 9 bases in the middle. Germline loops: CDR1 SGHVS, CDR2 FNYEAQ. The CDR3 has 12 amino acids. Using reference TRBV7-6 and TRBJ2-3 for the parts outside the CDR3, the full variable domain is GAGVSQSPRYKVTKRGQDVALRCDPISGHVSLYWYRQALGQGPEFLTYFNYEAQQDKSGLPNDRFSAERPEGSISTLTIQRTEQRDSAMYRCASSALGDTQYFGPGTRLTVL.

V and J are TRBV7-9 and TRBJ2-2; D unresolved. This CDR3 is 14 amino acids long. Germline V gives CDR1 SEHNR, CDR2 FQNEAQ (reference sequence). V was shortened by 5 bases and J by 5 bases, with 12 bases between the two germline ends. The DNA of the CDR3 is TGTGCCAGCAGCCTAATGGCGGAAACCGGGGAGCTGTTTTTT. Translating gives CASSLMAETGELFF.

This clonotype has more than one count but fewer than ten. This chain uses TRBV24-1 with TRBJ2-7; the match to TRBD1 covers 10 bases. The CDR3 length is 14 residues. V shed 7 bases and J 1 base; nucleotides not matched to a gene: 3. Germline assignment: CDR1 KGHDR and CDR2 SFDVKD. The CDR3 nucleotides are TGTGCCACCAGCCCGGGACAGGGGTCCTACGAGCAGTACTTC. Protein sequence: CATSPGQGSYEQYF.

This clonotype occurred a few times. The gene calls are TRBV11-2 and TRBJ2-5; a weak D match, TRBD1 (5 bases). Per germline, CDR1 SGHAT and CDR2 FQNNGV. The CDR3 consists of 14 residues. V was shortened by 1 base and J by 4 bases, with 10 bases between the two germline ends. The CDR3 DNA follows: TGTGCCAGCAGCTTAGGCGCCCAGGGAGAGACCCAGTACTTC. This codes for CASSLGAQGETQYF.

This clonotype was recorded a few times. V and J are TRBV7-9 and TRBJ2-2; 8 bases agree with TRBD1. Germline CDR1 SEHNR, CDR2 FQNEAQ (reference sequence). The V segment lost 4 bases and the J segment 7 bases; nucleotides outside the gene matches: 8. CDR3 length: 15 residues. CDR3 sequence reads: CASSSQTGVGGELFF. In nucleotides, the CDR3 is TGTGCCAGCAGCTCGCAGACAGGGGTCGGCGGGGAGCTGTTTTTT.

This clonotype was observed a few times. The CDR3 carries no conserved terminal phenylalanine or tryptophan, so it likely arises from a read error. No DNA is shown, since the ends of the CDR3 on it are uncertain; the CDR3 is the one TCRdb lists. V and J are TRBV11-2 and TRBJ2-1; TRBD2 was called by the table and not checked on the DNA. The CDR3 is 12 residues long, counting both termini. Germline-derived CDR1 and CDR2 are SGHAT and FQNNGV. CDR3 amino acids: CASSSSVQGLAA.